Below, 5 T cell receptor beta chains from the same sample are listed, as sequenced in a study of metastatic and nonmetastatic thyroid tumors. Nobody among the patients had been given any treatment before thyroid surgery. Using MiXCR, TCRdb re-called clones from the PCR reads. This table has 15,000 to 20,000 clones, less than 30% appearing once. Material for sequencing was tumor tissue. The receptors stem from a female donor with papillary thyroid cancer or a benign thyroid nodule (not recorded which). Some clones in this sample may be carry-over from other donors' samples.

This clone was seen just once. This sequence joins TRBV4-1 and TRBJ1-2; 8 nucleotides align to TRBD1. The V and J ends lost 2 bases and 2 bases, in that order; junction bases with no gene match: 1. The CDR3 extends over 14 amino acids. Per germline, CDR1 MGHRA and CDR2 YSYEKL. The DNA of the CDR3 is TGCGCCAGCAGCCAAAGGACAGGGAACTATGGCTACACCTTC. Translation: CASSQRTGNYGYTF.

The CDR3 coding sequence is TGTGCCAGCAGTTTCTCTAACAGGCCCAGCACAGATACGCAGTATTTT. It yields the protein CASSFSNRPSTDTQYF. The rearrangement links TRBV12-3 or TRBV12-4 to TRBJ2-3; a possible D gene is TRBD1 (5 bases). V dropped 3 bases and J dropped 0 bases, with 13 bases sitting between them. There are 16 residues in the CDR3.

This clone was detected only a few times. The CDR3 DNA follows: TGTGCCAGCAGTGGAGGGCACGAGCAGTACTTC. Protein sequence: CASSGGHEQYF. The chain has TRBV2 and TRBJ2-7; TRBD2 is a possible D gene (5 bases). The V end was cut by 4 bases, the J end by 5 bases, with 6 bases between. The germline V gene has CDR1 SNHLY and CDR2 FYNNEI. This CDR3 comprises 11 residues.

This clone has at least ten counts. The chain is built from TRBV5-1 and TRBJ2-2; 13 nucleotides agree with TRBD2. Per the germline V gene, CDR1 is SGHRS and CDR2 is YFSETQ. The CDR3 is 18 residues long. Trimming cost V 1 base and J 1 base; bases outside gene matches: 4. CDR3 loop: CASSLRTSGSGNTGELFF. In nucleotides, the CDR3 is TGCGCCAGCAGCTTGAGGACTAGCGGGAGTGGGAACACCGGGGAGCTGTTTTTT.

V usage is TRBV5-1 and J usage is TRBJ2-7; D is tentatively TRBD1 or TRBD2 (6 bases each). Trimming pared 1 base from V and 7 bases from J, leaving 21 bases between. This CDR3 has 16 amino acids. Germline V gene lookup returns CDR1 SGHRS and CDR2 YFSETQ. CDR3 region: CASSLKEGVLQREQYF. The CDR3 nucleotides are TGCGCCAGCAGCTTGAAGGAGGGGGTCCTCCAAAGGGAGCAGTACTTC.